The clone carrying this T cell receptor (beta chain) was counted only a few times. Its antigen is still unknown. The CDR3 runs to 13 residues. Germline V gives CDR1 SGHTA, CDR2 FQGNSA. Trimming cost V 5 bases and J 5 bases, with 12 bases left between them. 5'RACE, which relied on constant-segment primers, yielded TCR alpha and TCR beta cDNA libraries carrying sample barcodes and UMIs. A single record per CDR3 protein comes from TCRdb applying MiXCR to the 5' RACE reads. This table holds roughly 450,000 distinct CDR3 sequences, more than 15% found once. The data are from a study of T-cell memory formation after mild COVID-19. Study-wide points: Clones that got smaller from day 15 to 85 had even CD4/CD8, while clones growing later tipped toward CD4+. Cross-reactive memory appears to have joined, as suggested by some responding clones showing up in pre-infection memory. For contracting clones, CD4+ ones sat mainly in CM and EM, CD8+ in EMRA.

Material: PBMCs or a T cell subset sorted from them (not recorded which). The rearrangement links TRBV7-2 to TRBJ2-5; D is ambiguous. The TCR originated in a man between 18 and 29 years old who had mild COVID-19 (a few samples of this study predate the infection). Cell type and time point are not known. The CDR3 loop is CASSRRPRETQYF. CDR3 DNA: TGTGCCAGCAGCCGACGACCCAGGGAGACCCAGTACTTC. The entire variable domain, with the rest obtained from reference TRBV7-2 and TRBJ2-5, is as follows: GAGVSQSPSNKVTEKGKDVELRCDPISGHTALYWYRQSLGQGLEFLIYFQGNSAPDKSGLPSDRFSAERTGGSVSTLTIQRTQQEDSAVYLCASSRRPRETQYFGPGTRLLVL.